These T cell receptor beta chains were read from a single sample in a study of Ad26.COV2.S vaccination and SARS-CoV-2 variants. The table came from immunoSEQ multiplex PCR; TCRdb's copy has only in-frame clones and leaves some out. The sample carries around 340,000 clones, roughly 90% recorded once. Source: peripheral blood, taken in a trial of Ad26.COV2.S vaccine versus placebo. These receptors originate from a person aged 18 to 65 who received the Ad26.COV2.S COVID-19 vaccine or a placebo. CDR3s include the opening cysteine and the closing phenylalanine or tryptophan. D genes are given only for firm matches. The size of a clone is reported for some rows only, either as once, few or many, or as a class for expanded clones.

J: TRBJ1-5
D: NA
V: TRBV13
size: NA
DNA: TGTGCCAGCAGCCTTAAACAGGGACCTCTAAATCAGCCCCAGCATTTT
CDR3: CASSLKQGPLNQPQHF

J: TRBJ1-5
D: NA
V: TRBV6-4
size: many
DNA: TGTGCCAGCAGTGAGGAGGACAATCAGCCCCAGCATTTT
CDR3: CASSEEDNQPQHF

J: TRBJ1-6
D: NA
V: TRBV27
size: NA
DNA: TGTGCCAGTAGATCCGGACTACATAATTCACCCCTCCACTTT
CDR3: CASRSGLHNSPLHF

J: TRBJ1-3
D: NA
V: TRBV6-5
size: NA
DNA: TGTGCCAGCACTCCTAACCGGTCTGGAAACACCATATATTTT
CDR3: CASTPNRSGNTIYF

J: TRBJ2-1
D: NA
V: TRBV11-2
size: once
DNA: TGTGCCAGCAGCTTAGCCGCGAGGGCGACTGGGCTCTCTGAGCAGTTCTTC
CDR3: CASSLAARATGLSEQFF

J: TRBJ2-1
D: NA
V: TRBV27
size: once
DNA: TGTGCCAGCAGTCCTATCCCGGGCAATGAGCAGTTCTTC
CDR3: CASSPIPGNEQFF

J: TRBJ2-2
D: TRBD2
V: TRBV11-2
size: NA
DNA: TGTGCCAGCAGCTTTTGGCTACCTAGCGGGGCGAACACCGGGGAGCTGTTTTTT
CDR3: CASSFWLPSGANTGELFF

J: TRBJ1-2
D: NA
V: TRBV30
size: NA
DNA: TGTGCCTGGAGTGCCAGGGATTGGGATGGCTACACCTTC
CDR3: CAWSARDWDGYTF

J: TRBJ1-6
D: NA
V: TRBV27
size: NA
DNA: TGTGCCAGCAGTTTAATGTCTCGGGGAGGAAATAATTCACCCCTCCACTTT
CDR3: CASSLMSRGGNNSPLHF

J: TRBJ2-1
D: NA
V: TRBV12-3/TRBV12-4
size: NA
DNA: TGTGCCACCGGCTCCTACAATGAGCAGTTCTTC
CDR3: CATGSYNEQFF

J: TRBJ2-7
D: NA
V: TRBV6-2/TRBV6-3
size: NA
DNA: TGTGCCAGCAGTCAGGAGACTACGAGGGACGAGCAGTACTTC
CDR3: CASSQETTRDEQYF

J: TRBJ2-2
D: NA
V: TRBV19
size: NA
DNA: TGTGCCAGTAGTATAGCGGGAAGCCGAGGACCCGGGGAGCTGTTTTTT
CDR3: CASSIAGSRGPGELFF